This is a list of T cell receptor beta chains from one sample in a study of OX40 agonist ivuxolimab in advanced cancers. Method: immunoSEQ multiplex PCR; TCRdb's copy keeps in-frame clones and lacks some. The table records approximately 99,000 clones, 94% of them present only once. Sequencing used CD4+ or CD8+ T cells sorted from blood, obtained in a trial of the OX40 agonist ivuxolimab. The receptors were gathered from an adult with an advanced solid tumor such as melanoma, head and neck, liver or kidney cancer. The CDR3 runs from the conserved cysteine through the conserved F or W. The order of the fields is J gene, V gene, clone size, D gene, CDR3 protein, CDR3 DNA. A D gene is named only where the DNA matches it firmly. Expanded clones get a size class; other rows say once, few or many, or leave the size out.

TRBJ1-1 | TRBV28 | once | NA | CASSLGTEAFF | TGTGCCAGCAGTTTGGGAACTGAAGCTTTCTTT
TRBJ1-1 | TRBV30 | once | NA | CAWSPSRGAFF | TGTGCCTGGAGTCCCTCCCGAGGGGCTTTCTTT
TRBJ2-7 | TRBV11-2 | NA | NA | CASSSPGLSSYEQYF | TGTGCCAGCAGCTCCCCGGGACTCAGCTCCTACGAGCAGTACTTC
TRBJ1-3 | TRBV5-6 | NA | NA | CASSLAGDSGNTIYF | TGTGCCAGCAGCTTGGCGGGGGACTCTGGAAACACCATATATTTT
TRBJ1-2 | TRBV28 | NA | NA | CASTSGSPYGYTF | TGTGCCAGCACCTCAGGTAGCCCCTATGGCTACACCTTC
TRBJ1-1 | TRBV25-1 | NA | TRBD1 | CASSEPRGRNTEAFF | TGTGCCAGCAGTGAACCGAGGGGGCGGAACACTGAAGCTTTCTTT
TRBJ2-3 | TRBV7-2 | once | NA | CASSLRAADTQYF | TGTGCCAGCAGCTTACGGGCGGCAGATACGCAGTATTTT
TRBJ2-1 | TRBV29-1 | NA | NA | CSSVRHNEQFF | TGCAGTTCCGTCCGGCACAATGAGCAGTTCTTC
TRBJ2-1 | TRBV4-3 | NA | TRBD2 | CASSQVLAGYNEQFF | TGCGCCAGCAGCCAAGTTCTAGCGGGATACAATGAGCAGTTCTTC
TRBJ2-6 | TRBV28 | NA | NA | CASSPGGANVLTF | TGTGCCAGCAGCCCTGGGGGGGCCAACGTCCTGACTTTC
TRBJ1-2 | TRBV5-1 | NA | TRBD1 | CASSWDRDGYTF | TGCGCCAGCAGCTGGGACAGGGATGGCTACACCTTC
TRBJ1-1 | TRBV2 | NA | NA | CASLAQRTLNTEAFF | TGTGCCAGCTTGGCCCAGCGGACCCTGAACACTGAAGCTTTCTTT
TRBJ1-6 | TRBV27 | NA | TRBD1 | CASSPWDRANSPLHF | TGTGCCAGCAGTCCCTGGGACAGGGCGAATTCACCCCTCCACTTT
TRBJ2-7 | TRBV5-1 | NA | NA | CASSLEGSSYEQYF | TGCGCCAGCAGCTTGGAGGGGAGCTCCTACGAGCAGTACTTC
TRBJ2-1 | TRBV6-4 | NA | NA | CARRQDPYNEQFF | TGTGCCAGACGACAGGACCCCTACAATGAGCAGTTCTTC
TRBJ1-2 | TRBV11-2 | NA | NA | CASSLGNDYGYTF | TGTGCCAGCAGCTTGGGCAACGACTATGGCTACACCTTC
TRBJ1-1 | TRBV5-1 | few | TRBD1 | CASSIGQGDAFF | TGCGCCAGCAGCATCGGACAGGGCGACGCTTTCTTT
TRBJ1-2 | TRBV6-6 | NA | NA | CASSYARVHGYTF | TGTGCCAGCAGTTACGCCAGGGTTCATGGCTACACCTTC
TRBJ2-2 | TRBV19 | NA | NA | CASSIKGTGELFF | TGTGCCAGTAGTATAAAAGGGACCGGGGAGCTGTTTTTT
TRBJ1-4 | TRBV28 | NA | NA | CASSQTGGNEKLFF | TGTGCCAGCAGTCAGACAGGTGGTAATGAAAAACTGTTTTTT
TRBJ2-5 | TRBV5-1 | NA | NA | CASSLREPVETQYF | TGCGCCAGCAGCTTGAGGGAACCCGTGGAGACCCAGTACTTC
TRBJ1-5 | TRBV6-1 | NA | NA | CASSEAYSNQPQHF | TGTGCCAGCAGTGAAGCTTATAGCAATCAGCCCCAGCATTTT
TRBJ2-1 | TRBV18 | NA | NA | CASSPPHRGGDNEQFF | TGTGCCAGCTCACCACCCCACAGGGGGGGGGACAATGAGCAGTTCTTC